The source of this T cell receptor (beta chain) is a study of blood T cell repertoires in COVID-19. Turning to the study itself: Whether acute or convalescent, the COVID-19 samples came from the United States, Italy and Spain. PBMCs, B-cell-depleted T cells, or T cells provided the cDNA or gDNA that made up the material.

The CDR3 length is 20 residues. CDR1 is LNHNV, CDR2 YYDKDF, per germline (reference sequence). Trimming removed 3 bases from V and 3 bases from J; junction bases left unmatched: 13. In the original analysis: Reference gene primers were amplified, and this amplification served to estimate nucleated cell counts. The assay was immunoSEQ multiplex PCR, and TCRdb's table has in-frame clones only and misses some. That table supplies the V and J calls and clone size; D and trimming were determined from the DNA. The table records 80,000 to 90,000 clones, over 75% of them present only once. The sequenced sample consisted of peripheral blood. The origin of this receptor is a woman in her sixties or seventies with acute or convalescent COVID-19. The J gene is TRBJ2-5, the V gene TRBV15, with 16 bases lining up with TRBD2. CDR3 amino acids: CATSSNSPGLAGGIEETQYF. In nucleotides, the CDR3 is TGTGCCACCAGCAGCAATTCCCCGGGACTAGCGGGGGGGATTGAAGAGACCCAGTACTTC. Filled out from reference TRBV15 and TRBJ2-5, the complete variable domain reads DAMVIQNPRYQVTQFGKPVTLSCSQTLNHNVMYWYQQKSSQAPKLLFHYYDKDFNNEADTPDNFQSRRPNTSFCFLDIRSPGLGDTAMYLCATSSNSPGLAGGIEETQYFGPGTRLLVL.